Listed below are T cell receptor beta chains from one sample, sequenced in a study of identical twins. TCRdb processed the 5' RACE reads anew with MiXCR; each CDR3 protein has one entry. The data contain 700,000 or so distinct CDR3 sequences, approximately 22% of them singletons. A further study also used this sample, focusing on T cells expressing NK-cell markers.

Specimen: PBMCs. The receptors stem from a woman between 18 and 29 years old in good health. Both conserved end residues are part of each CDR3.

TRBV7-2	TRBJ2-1	CASSLNGRGNEQFF
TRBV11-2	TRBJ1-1	CASSSDRMTEAFF
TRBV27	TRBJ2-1	CASSFGVGAYNEQFF
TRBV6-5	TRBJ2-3	CASSYSTWEDTQYF
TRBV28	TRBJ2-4	CASSQTRDGVRNAKNIQYF
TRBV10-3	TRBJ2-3	CATLLAGGQDTQYF
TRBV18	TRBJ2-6	CASSPPEQGETSGANVLTF
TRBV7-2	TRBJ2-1	CASSSDAYNEQFF
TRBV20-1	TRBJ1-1	CSARSPKGTEAFF
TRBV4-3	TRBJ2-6	CASSRKGAGANVLTF
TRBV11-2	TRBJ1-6	CASTLGSYNSPLHF
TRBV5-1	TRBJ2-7	CASSLGLAYAYEQYF
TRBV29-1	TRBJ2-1	CSVDGWLAGGLDEQFF
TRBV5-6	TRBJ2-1	CASSLAHEQFF
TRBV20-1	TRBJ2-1	CSASGQGLAGHEQFF
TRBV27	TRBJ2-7	CASSLSKWGEQYF
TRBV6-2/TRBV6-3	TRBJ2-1	CASSSSAAGGRNEQFF